Below are 15 T cell receptor beta chains sequenced from a single sample in a study of blood T cell repertoires in COVID-19. The table came from immunoSEQ multiplex PCR; TCRdb's copy has only in-frame clones and leaves some out. The data contain a few hundred thousand clones, about nine tenths of them singletons. The sample taken for sequencing was PBMCs or T cells enriched from blood (not recorded which). The receptor set was obtained from a woman in her forties or fifties who had been exposed to COVID-19.

The chain uses TRBV25-1 and TRBJ1-5; D is uncertain. Germline lookup yields CDR1 MGHDK and CDR2 SYGVNS. Trimming pared 3 bases from V and 3 bases from J, leaving 6 bases between. The CDR3 is 13 amino acids. CDR3 bases: TGTGCCAGCAGTGAGGGCACCAATCAGCCCCAGCATTTT. As protein: CASSEGTNQPQHF. Full variable domain (outside the CDR3, taken from reference TRBV25-1 and TRBJ1-5): EADIYQTPRYLVIGTGKKITLECSQTMGHDKMYWYQQDPGMELHLIHYSYGVNSTEKGDLSSESTVSRIRTEHFPLTLESARPSHTSQYLCASSEGTNQPQHFGDGTRLSIL.

V gene TRBV29-1 combines with J gene TRBJ2-3; tentative D call: TRBD1 (6 bases). Germline lookup yields CDR1 SQVTM and CDR2 ANQGSEA. The CDR3 has 13 amino acids. V lost 3 bases to trimming and J lost 4 bases, with 11 bases between them. DNA of the CDR3: TGCAGCGTTGATGGACAGTGGGCAGATACGCAGTATTTT. It specifies CSVDGQWADTQYF.

The rearrangement uses TRBV11-2 and TRBJ2-5, with 13 bases lining up with TRBD2. Germline V CDR1 and CDR2: SGHAT, FQNNGV. V was clipped by 2 bases and J by 2 bases; unmatched bases: 11. The CDR3 spans 19 residues. The CDR3 sequence is CASSLLGTSGVGLQETQYF. The CDR3 DNA reads as TGTGCCAGCAGCTTACTCGGGACTAGCGGGGTCGGGCTTCAAGAGACCCAGTACTTC.

This chain links TRBV6-2 or TRBV6-3 with TRBJ1-1, with D possibly being TRBD1 (6 bases). Trimming shortened V by 5 bases and J by 0 bases, and 13 bases separated the two germline ends. This CDR3 contains 15 residues. The germline CDR1 and CDR2 sequences are MNHEY and SVGEGT. The CDR3 coding sequence is TGTGCCAGCAGTCGACTACAGGGTTTGAACACTGAAGCTTTCTTT. Encoded protein: CASSRLQGLNTEAFF.

A single count supports this clone. This sequence joins TRBV6-4 and TRBJ2-3; D might be TRBD2 (5 bases). Germline values: CDR1 MRHNA, CDR2 SNTAGT. V was shortened by 6 bases and J by 3 bases, with 16 bases between the two germline ends. This CDR3 has 15 amino acids. The CDR3 protein is CASRAGGYPTDTQYF. The DNA of the CDR3 is TGTGCCAGCAGAGCCGGCGGGTACCCTACAGATACGCAGTATTTT.

The chain uses TRBV28 and TRBJ1-4, with D unresolved. V lost 1 base and J 8 bases, leaving 2 bases between the germline ends. The CDR3 extends over 11 amino acids. Looked up from germline, CDR1 is MDHEN and CDR2 is SYDVKM. This CDR3 is CASSLLEKLFF. The CDR3 DNA reads TGTGCCAGCAGTTTATTAGAAAAACTGTTTTTT.

This chain joins TRBV2 and TRBJ1-5; 10 nucleotides align to TRBD1. Germline values: CDR1 SNHLY, CDR2 FYNNEI. Trimming took 6 bases from V and 7 from J; bases not matched to a gene: 3. The CDR3 is 13 amino acids. The CDR3 bases are TGTGCCAGCAGGACAGGGGGCGAACAGCCCCAGCATTTT. This codes for CASRTGGEQPQHF.

The chain couples TRBV25-1 to TRBJ2-3; D not resolved. Deletions cut 1 base from V and 6 bases from J, with 14 bases between. CDR3 length: 15 residues. In germline, CDR1 is MGHDK, CDR2 SYGVNS. The CDR3 spells CASSESTPGGDTQYF. The CDR3 nucleotides are TGTGCCAGCAGTGAATCGACCCCAGGTGGGGATACGCAGTATTTT.

J is TRBJ2-1 and V is TRBV2, with D possibly being TRBD2 (5 bases). Germline V lookup: CDR1 SNHLY, CDR2 FYNNEI. This CDR3 is built from 18 residues. Trimming took off 3 bases at V and 8 bases at J, with 26 bases between the two ends. Written as DNA, the CDR3 is TGTGCCAGCAGTGACACCCCAACTAGGGAGTATTTATTCGATGAGCAGTTCTTC. It is translated as CASSDTPTREYLFDEQFF.

The chain joins TRBV19 to TRBJ1-5; the match to TRBD1 covers 7 bases. Losses at the gene ends were 1 base for V and 6 bases for J; bases not matched to a gene: 6. This CDR3 spans 15 amino acids. CDR1 is LNHDA and CDR2 is SQIVND in the germline V gene (reference sequence). The CDR3 here is CASSIATGAAQPQHF. CDR3 nucleotides: TGTGCCAGTAGTATAGCCACAGGGGCGGCTCAGCCCCAGCATTTT. The full variable domain, rest sourced from reference TRBV19 and TRBJ1-5, is DGGITQSPKYLFRKEGQNVTLSCEQNLNHDAMYWYRQDPGQGLRLIYYSQIVNDFQKGDIAEGYSVSREKKESFPLTVTSAQKNPTAFYLCASSIATGAAQPQHFGDGTRLSIL.

The chain is built from TRBV7-9 and TRBJ2-1; tentatively, D is TRBD1 (5 bases). The CDR3 consists of 14 residues. The germline V gene encodes CDR1 SEHNR and CDR2 FQNEAQ (reference sequence). V was shortened by 2 bases and J by 6 bases, with 11 bases between the two germline ends. CDR3 protein: CASSLTQGSNEQFF. The CDR3 DNA reads as TGTGCCAGCAGCTTAACTCAGGGCAGCAATGAGCAGTTCTTC.

The gene calls are TRBV5-1 and TRBJ1-4, with TRBD1 matching over 7 bases. The CDR3 covers 15 residues. Germline V gene sequence: CDR1 SGHRS, CDR2 YFSETQ. Trimming cost V 0 bases and J 6 bases; bases outside gene matches: 5. The CDR3 is CASSLGQGGYEKLFF. The CDR3 DNA sequence: TGCGCCAGCAGCTTGGGTCAGGGGGGATATGAAAAACTGTTTTTT.

The chain is built from TRBV5-1 and TRBJ2-7, with D possibly matching TRBD2 (5 bases). Trimming removed 0 bases from V and 3 bases from J, with 16 bases in between. Germline CDR1 SGHRS, CDR2 YFSETQ. This CDR3 region has 16 residues. The CDR3 DNA follows: TGCGCCAGCAGCTTGGGAGTGTCGCACGGGGACTACGAGCAGTACTTC. Translated, it gives CASSLGVSHGDYEQYF.

J is TRBJ1-1 and V is TRBV19; a weak D match, TRBD1 (5 bases). Trimming cost V 3 bases and J 1 base, with 12 bases left between them. Germline assignment: CDR1 LNHDA and CDR2 SQIVND (reference sequence). CDR3 length: 15 residues. The CDR3 protein is CASSMGLGENTEAFF. The DNA for the CDR3 is TGTGCCAGTAGTATGGGGTTAGGGGAGAACACTGAAGCTTTCTTT.

The chain has TRBV11-2 and TRBJ1-4; TRBD1 matches 7 bases. CDR1 and CDR2 from the germline V gene are SGHAT and FQNNGV. The V and J ends lost 4 bases and 8 bases, in that order; junction bases with no gene match: 7. The CDR3 length is 14 residues. This CDR3 is CASSSTGVQEKLFF. The CDR3 nucleotides are TGTGCCAGCAGCTCTACAGGGGTACAGGAAAAACTGTTTTTT.